This note documents a single T cell receptor beta chain sequence. In this sample, this clone turned up a few times. It lacks a known antigen. No clone much larger than this one lies a single base away; base qualities are absent. The immunoSEQ Assay, a bias-controlled multiplex PCR, was used to amplify TCRbeta CDR3 regions from genomic DNA. The authors' analysis ran thus. Nucleated cell counts per sample were estimated from amplification of reference gene primers within the assay. Sequence reads were collapsed and filtered to measure the absolute abundance of every unique TCRbeta CDR3 rearrangement. For each sample, productive Simpson clonality was calculated as the square root of Simpson's diversity index over productive rearrangements. The immuneACCESS repertoire file appears here via TCRdb, limited to in-frame rearrangements. These files lack a portion of the clones; in checked studies, under half of the deficit traces to unresolved V genes, and the cause of the others is not known. The DNA was the basis for D and trimming; V, J and clone size are from that table. In all, the sample holds hundreds of thousands of clones, and 86% of those were seen once. Roughly 13% of the sample belongs to the ten largest clones.

These data originate in a study of blood T cell repertoires in COVID-19 (dated by TCRdb to about 2020). In the study overall: Collaborator samples came from the United States, Italy and Spain and covered acute and convalescent phases of COVID-19. HLA class I and class II types, where available, came from metadata supplied by the sample provider rather than from assay-based typing. The repertoires were released in a freely available public database intended as a resource for research on the immune response to SARS-CoV-2. Subjects who had been exposed to COVID-19, were actively infected with it, or had recovered from it provided the deeply sampled blood TCRbeta repertoires that made up the dataset. Samples came from the ongoing ImmuneRACE study (first 160 participants) plus 1,254 subjects from 6 global collaborators. The prospective study material was composed of cDNA or gDNA derived from T cells, B-cell-depleted T cells, or PBMCs. The sample metadata nearly always contained a de-identified subject ID, COVID-19 status, age in years and sex. The paper's findings and limits, for the study overall: The quantity of clinical and demographic metadata differed by source and by participant and was supplied without curation.

One collaborating source in Seattle enrolled patients while the patients were actively infected and followed the patients over time throughout the course of disease. Whole blood was collected in K2EDTA tubes by collaborating institutions according to the institutions' own protocols. For TCRbeta analysis, collaborator samples were shipped as frozen whole blood, as isolated PBMCs, or as DNA extracted from either sample type. Counted from cysteine to phenylalanine, this CDR3 has 14 amino acids. Here the CDR3 DNA is all that survives: 42 bases in frame from base 1. V and J lose 1 base and 4 bases, and a span of 10 bases separates them. The germline V gene encodes CDR1 SGHTA and CDR2 FQGNSA.

The TCR originated in a woman aged 65 to 85 with COVID-19, enrolled during active disease. The chain is encoded by TRBV7-2 joined to TRBJ1-2; a tentative D call is TRBD1 (6 bases match). Sequenced material: peripheral blood. The nucleotides read TGTGCCAGCAGCTTAGGGGACACACCCTATGGCTACACCTTC. It codes for CASSLGDTPYGYTF.